This T cell receptor beta chain was sequenced in a study of T-cell reconstitution after alpha-beta-depleted transplantation in children. Study findings and constraints: At around two months after transplant, the alpha-beta T cells were reportedly derived from several hundred expanded clones that came from non-depleted graft cells. At one year after transplant, newly produced T cells mostly accounted for T-cell counts and diversity. Some patients showed high day-60 TCRbeta diversity, which derived from surviving recipient T cells and thymic progenitors.

Preparing the TCRbeta library involved the use of unique molecular identifiers. TCRdb fed the PCR reads into MiXCR, producing one record per CDR3 protein. Here the sample spans under 750,000 distinct CDR3 sequences, 20% to 25% being singletons. This clonotype was seen at least ten times. Its antigen is as yet unknown. V lost 4 bases and J 4 bases, leaving 17 bases between the germline ends. This CDR3 is 16 amino acids long. Sequenced here: PBMCs, mostly from graft donor cells, sampled 360 days after TCRalphabeta/CD19-depleted stem cell transplant. This sequence originates from a boy under two years old who had a stem cell transplant for acute myeloid leukemia, so the T cells may come from the graft donor. The chain couples TRBV12-3 or TRBV12-4 to TRBJ1-5; no clear D gene. CDR3 amino acids: CASSSLPRTANQPQHF. CDR3 nucleotides: TGTGCCAGCAGTTCCCTACCTCGGACGGCTAATCAGCCCCAGCATTTT.